This TCR beta chain was identified in a study of response to subunit inactivated influenza vaccine. TCRdb called the RT-PCR reads again in MiXCR, with one record for every CDR3 protein. The sample includes under 750,000 distinct CDR3 sequences, approximately 10% seen only once; the top ten take about 9.4%. V lost 10 bases and J lost 2; bases outside the gene matches: 3. The CDR3 consists of 14 residues. This clonotype was detected only a few times. Sequencing used PBMCs from blood, obtained on the day of vaccination. This receptor was taken from a man in his forties or fifties who received an inactivated influenza vaccine. V is TRBV12-3 or TRBV12-4 and J is TRBJ2-3, with 13 bases fitting TRBD2. The CDR3: CATGLAGATDTQYF. The CDR3 DNA follows: TGTGCCACCGGACTAGCGGGAGCCACAGATACGCAGTATTTT.